This TCR beta chain appears in the sequencing data of a study of shared clonotypes between healthy human individuals. TCRdb keeps only in-frame clones here, not all; method: immunoSEQ multiplex PCR. Counted here are more than 2 million clones, 95% occurring once; the ten biggest clones make up 0.1% to 0.15%. Overall study results and limits: Non-shared clonotypes had lower generation probabilities than those shared by all four donors.

Per the germline V gene, CDR1 is LNHNV and CDR2 is YYDKDF (reference sequence). J lost 3 bases, V lost 0 bases, and 11 bases had no gene match. The CDR3 consists of 19 residues. For this clone: The target antigen is unknown.

This chain joins TRBV15 and TRBJ2-7, with 13 nucleotides matching TRBD2. The material sequenced was naive CD4+ T cells sorted from blood. As to subset: CD45RA+ positively selected. The TCR sequence derives from a man aged 18-30 years in good health. CDR3 sequence: CATSRDTSTSGRPLYEQYF. CDR3 nucleotides: TGTGCCACCAGCAGAGATACGTCGACTAGCGGGAGGCCCCTCTACGAGCAGTACTTC.